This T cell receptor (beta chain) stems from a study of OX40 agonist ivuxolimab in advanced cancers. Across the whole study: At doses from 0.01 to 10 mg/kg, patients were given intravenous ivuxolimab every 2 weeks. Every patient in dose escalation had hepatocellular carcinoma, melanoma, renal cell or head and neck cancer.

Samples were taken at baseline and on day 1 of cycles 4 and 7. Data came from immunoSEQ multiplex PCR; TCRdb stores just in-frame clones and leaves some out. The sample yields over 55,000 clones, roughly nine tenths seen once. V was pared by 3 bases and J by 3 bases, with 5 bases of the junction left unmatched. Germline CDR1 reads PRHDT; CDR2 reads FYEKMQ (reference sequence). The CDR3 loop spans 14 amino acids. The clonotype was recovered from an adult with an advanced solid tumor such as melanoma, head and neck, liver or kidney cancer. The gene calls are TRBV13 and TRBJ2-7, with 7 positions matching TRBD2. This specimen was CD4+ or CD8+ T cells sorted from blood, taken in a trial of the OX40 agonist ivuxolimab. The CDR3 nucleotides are TGTGCCAGCAGCTTGGCGGGAGAAAACTACGAGCAGTACTTC. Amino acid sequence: CASSLAGENYEQYF.